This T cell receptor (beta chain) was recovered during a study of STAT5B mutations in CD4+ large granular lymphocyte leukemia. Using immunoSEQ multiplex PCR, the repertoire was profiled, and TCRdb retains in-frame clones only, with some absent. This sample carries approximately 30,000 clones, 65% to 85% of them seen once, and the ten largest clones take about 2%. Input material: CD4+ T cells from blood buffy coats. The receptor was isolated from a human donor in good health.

As DNA, the CDR3 is TGTGCCAGCAGTCCCGGGCGGCAAGAGACCCAGTACTTC. Amino acid sequence: CASSPGRQETQYF. This chain connects TRBV6-6 to TRBJ2-5; D gene uncertain. CDR3 length: 13 amino acids. Trimming stripped 5 bases from V and 2 bases from J, with 9 bases between. The germline V gene encodes CDR1 MNHNY and CDR2 SVGAGI (reference sequence).